This TCR beta chain emerged from a study of cytomegalovirus exposure and HLA in healthy donors. CDR3 length equals 17 residues. Germline assignment: CDR1 KGHSH and CDR2 LQKENI. V was pared by 4 bases and J by 7 bases, with 9 bases of the junction left unmatched. For this clone: Its antigen remains unknown.

Assay: immunoSEQ multiplex PCR; the TCRdb copy retains only in-frame clones and omits some. Among tens of thousands of clones, around 96% were seen once, and the ten largest hold 3% to 3.5%. The donors were members of the roughly 130-subject validation cohort (separate from the roughly 660-subject first cohort). Regarding the study as a whole: Within the approximately 130 validation repertoires, first-cohort TCR clusters tended to co-occur, according to a later analysis. There were some public TCRs occurring in many donors, but most TCR sequences were rare.

The J gene is TRBJ2-1, the V gene TRBV18; TRBD2 matches 14 bases. The clonotype originates from a man aged 18 to 30 in good health and CMV-seronegative. What was sequenced was PBMCs. CDR3 DNA: TGTGCCAGCTCACGCGGACTAGCGGGGGGAGGGGGAAATGAGCAGTTCTTC. Translating it yields CASSRGLAGGGGNEQFF.